What follows are 6 T cell receptor beta chains derived from one specimen sequenced in a study of blood T cell repertoires in COVID-19. Assay used: immunoSEQ multiplex PCR; TCRdb lists only in-frame clones, some missing. The sample contains roughly 290,000 clones, around 87% of which appear only once. Sequenced sample: PBMCs or T cells enriched from blood (not recorded which). The receptors were sampled from a woman aged 18-29 years with acute COVID-19.

This rearrangement joins TRBV12-3 or TRBV12-4 to TRBJ2-1, with a weak D call TRBD1 (5 bases). V was shortened by 1 base and J by 8 bases, with 9 bases between the two germline ends. The CDR3 consists of 13 residues. The CDR3 loop is CASSLGQGDEQFF. CDR3 DNA sequence: TGTGCCAGCAGTTTAGGGCAGGGCGATGAGCAGTTCTTC.

The rearrangement links TRBV15 to TRBJ2-7, with D possibly matching TRBD1 (5 bases). The CDR3 is 14 residues long. V lost 2 bases, J lost 2 bases, and 10 bases lay in between. The germline V gene has CDR1 LNHNV and CDR2 YYDKDF (reference sequence). The CDR3 here is CATSRIDRTYEQYF. The CDR3 DNA is TGTGCCACCAGCAGAATCGACAGAACCTACGAGCAGTACTTC.

The V call is TRBV25-1, the J call TRBJ2-1, with D perhaps matching TRBD2 (5 bases). The CDR3 has 17 amino acids. V lost 4 bases to trimming and J lost 1 base, with 17 bases between them. In germline, CDR1 is MGHDK, CDR2 SYGVNS. The CDR3 loop is CASSGGLDPLSYNEQFF. In DNA form, the CDR3 reads TGTGCCAGCAGTGGTGGACTGGATCCGTTATCCTACAATGAGCAGTTCTTC.

The chain employs TRBV2 and TRBJ1-2; TRBD1 matches at 12 bases. Germline assignment: CDR1 SNHLY and CDR2 FYNNEI. With 3 bases clipped from V and 8 bases from J, the junction kept 7 bases outside the gene matches. The CDR3 is made up of 15 amino acids. The CDR3 loop reads CASSDGTGGWRGYTF. In DNA, the CDR3 is TGTGCCAGCAGTGATGGGACAGGGGGCTGGCGGGGCTACACCTTC.

The chain recombines TRBV27 with TRBJ1-5, with D unresolved. Looked up from germline, CDR1 is MNHEY and CDR2 is SMNVEV (reference sequence). The CDR3 has 15 amino acids. Between the trimmed V and J ends, which lost 3 bases and 0 bases, there was a span of 9 bases. CDR3 bases: TGTGCCAGCAGTTTTAGTTCCTATAGCAATCAGCCCCAGCATTTT. Protein product: CASSFSSYSNQPQHF.

V is TRBV15 and J is TRBJ2-5; maybe TRBD1 (5 bases). This CDR3 comprises 16 residues. The V end was cut by 1 base, the J end by 5 bases, with 17 bases between. Germline assignment: CDR1 LNHNV and CDR2 YYDKDF (reference sequence). The CDR3 DNA is TGTGCCACCAGCAGAGTCACAGGAAACGTCCGGGAGACCCAGTACTTC. It codes for CATSRVTGNVRETQYF. The entire variable domain, with the rest obtained from reference TRBV15 and TRBJ2-5, is as follows: DAMVIQNPRYQVTQFGKPVTLSCSQTLNHNVMYWYQQKSSQAPKLLFHYYDKDFNNEADTPDNFQSRRPNTSFCFLDIRSPGLGDTAMYLCATSRVTGNVRETQYFGPGTRLLVL.